The TCR beta chain described here comes from a study of shared clonotypes between healthy human individuals. Study as a whole: A couple of female and three male donors aged 18 to 49 were enrolled. Each donor's CD8 memory used one plate, CD8 naive two, each CD4 subset three.

Healthy adults negative for HIV, lacking recent acute infections or vaccinations, served as donors. TCRdb's copy holds only in-frame clones and misses some; the assay was immunoSEQ multiplex PCR. The sample shows about 2.4 million clones, approximately 90% of them seen only once. The V end was cut by 4 bases, the J end by 3 bases, with 13 bases between. The length of the CDR3 is 15 residues. Germline CDR1 and CDR2: KGHSH and LQKENI. The sequencing input was naive CD4+ T cells sorted from blood. The sample's subset: CD45RA+ positively selected. This receptor was identified in a man between 18 and 35 years old in good health. The chain couples TRBV18 to TRBJ2-1, with D tentatively TRBD2 (5 bases). CDR3 amino acids: CASSLYGELYNEQFF. Here the CDR3 DNA reads TGTGCCAGCTCACTTTACGGGGAGCTCTACAATGAGCAGTTCTTC.